This T cell receptor (beta chain) was observed in a study of PD-1 blockade in mismatch repair-deficient tumors. Findings of the study overall: After pembrolizumab, tumor-resident clones rose rapidly, then generally contracted before radiologic responses.

Measured with immunoSEQ multiplex PCR; TCRdb has only the in-frame clones, and not every one. Of some 120,000 clones listed, more than 85% are singletons. In the case of this clone: Antigen: not known.

This receptor was identified in an adult with mismatch repair-deficient cancer. The specimen was peripheral blood, collected 44 weeks after starting pembrolizumab.

The CDR3 nucleotides read TGTGCCAGCAGTCCGACTAGCGGGATAAGCGAGCAGTACTTC. Translation gives CASSPTSGISEQYF. The chain couples TRBV2 to TRBJ2-7; 11 bases fit TRBD2. The CDR3 sequence is 14 residues long. The ends lost 5 bases at V and 6 bases at J; junction bases unmatched: 6. The germline V gene encodes CDR1 SNHLY and CDR2 FYNNEI. Drawing the rest from reference TRBV2 and TRBJ2-7, the complete variable domain is EPEVTQTPSHQVTQMGQEVILRCVPISNHLYFYWYRQILGQKVEFLVSFYNNEISEKSEIFDDQFSVERPDGSNFTLKIRSTKLEDSAMYFCASSPTSGISEQYFGPGTRLTVT.